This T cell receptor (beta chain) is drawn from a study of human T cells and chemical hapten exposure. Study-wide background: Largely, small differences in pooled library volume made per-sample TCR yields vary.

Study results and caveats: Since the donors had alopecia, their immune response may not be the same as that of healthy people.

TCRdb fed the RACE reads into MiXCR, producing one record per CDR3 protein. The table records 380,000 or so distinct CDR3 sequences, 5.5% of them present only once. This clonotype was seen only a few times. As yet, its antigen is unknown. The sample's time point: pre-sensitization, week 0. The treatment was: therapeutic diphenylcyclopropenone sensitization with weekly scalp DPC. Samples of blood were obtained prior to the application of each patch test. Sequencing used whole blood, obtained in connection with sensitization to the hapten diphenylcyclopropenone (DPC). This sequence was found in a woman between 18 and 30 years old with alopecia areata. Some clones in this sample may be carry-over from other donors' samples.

This chain's CDR3 is CASSFTYPRGTEAFF. CDR3 bases: TGTGCCAGCAGCTTCACCTACCCGAGGGGCACTGAAGCTTTCTTT. The V call is TRBV9, the J call TRBJ1-1, with D tentatively TRBD1 (5 bases). V was cut by 4 bases and J by 4 bases, with 17 bases left in between. This CDR3 spans 15 amino acids. The germline V gene encodes CDR1 SGDLS and CDR2 YYNGEE.